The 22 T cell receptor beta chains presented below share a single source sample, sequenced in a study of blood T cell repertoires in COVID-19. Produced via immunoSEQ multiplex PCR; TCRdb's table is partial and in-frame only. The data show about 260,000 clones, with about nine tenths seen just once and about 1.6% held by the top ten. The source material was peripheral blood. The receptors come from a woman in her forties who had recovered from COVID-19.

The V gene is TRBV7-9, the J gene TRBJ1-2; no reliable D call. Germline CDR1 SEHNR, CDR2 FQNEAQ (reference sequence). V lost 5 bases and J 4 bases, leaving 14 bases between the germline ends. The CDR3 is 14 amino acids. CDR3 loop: CASSPYPGSYGYTF. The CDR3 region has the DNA TGTGCCAGCAGCCCATACCCTGGCAGCTATGGCTACACCTTC.

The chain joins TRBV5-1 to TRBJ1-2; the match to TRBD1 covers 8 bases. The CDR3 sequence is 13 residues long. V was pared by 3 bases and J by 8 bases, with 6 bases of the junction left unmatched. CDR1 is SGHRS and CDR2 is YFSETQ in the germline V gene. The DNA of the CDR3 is TGCGCCAGCAGCTCCGGACAGGGAGAGGGCTACACCTTC. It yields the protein CASSSGQGEGYTF.

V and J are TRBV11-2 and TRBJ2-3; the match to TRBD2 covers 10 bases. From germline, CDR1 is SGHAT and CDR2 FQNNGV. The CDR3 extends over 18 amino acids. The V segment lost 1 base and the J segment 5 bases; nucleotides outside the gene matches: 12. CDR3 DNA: TGTGCCAGCAGCTTAGGGGAGTTACAGCGGGGGGGTGGAGATACGCAGTATTTT. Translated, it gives CASSLGELQRGGGDTQYF.

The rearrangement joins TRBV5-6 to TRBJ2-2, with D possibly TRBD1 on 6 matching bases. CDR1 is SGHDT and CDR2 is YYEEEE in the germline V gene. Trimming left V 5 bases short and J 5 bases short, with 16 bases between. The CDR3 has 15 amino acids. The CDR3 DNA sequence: TGTGCCAGCAGTCTAACAGGGTCGTCTACCGGGGAGCTGTTTTTT. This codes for CASSLTGSSTGELFF.

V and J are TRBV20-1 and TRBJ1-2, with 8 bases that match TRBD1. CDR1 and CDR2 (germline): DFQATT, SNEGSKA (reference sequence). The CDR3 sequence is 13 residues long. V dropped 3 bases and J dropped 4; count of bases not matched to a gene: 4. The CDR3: CSASRTGSYGYTF. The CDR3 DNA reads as TGCAGTGCTAGTCGGACAGGGTCCTATGGCTACACCTTC.

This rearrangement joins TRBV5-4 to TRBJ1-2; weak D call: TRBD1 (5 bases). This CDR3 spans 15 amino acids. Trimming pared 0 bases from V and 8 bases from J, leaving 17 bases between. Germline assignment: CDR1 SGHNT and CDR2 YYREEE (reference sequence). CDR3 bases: TGTGCCAGCAGCTTGGTGGGGCAGGGTCCTTGGGGCTACACCTTC. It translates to CASSLVGQGPWGYTF.

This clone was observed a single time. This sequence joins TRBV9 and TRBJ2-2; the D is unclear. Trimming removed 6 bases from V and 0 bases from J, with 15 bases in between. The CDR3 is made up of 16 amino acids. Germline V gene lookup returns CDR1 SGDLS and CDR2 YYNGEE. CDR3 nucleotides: TGTGCCAGCACGTCCCAGCGCCTACCGAACACCGGGGAGCTGTTTTTT. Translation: CASTSQRLPNTGELFF.

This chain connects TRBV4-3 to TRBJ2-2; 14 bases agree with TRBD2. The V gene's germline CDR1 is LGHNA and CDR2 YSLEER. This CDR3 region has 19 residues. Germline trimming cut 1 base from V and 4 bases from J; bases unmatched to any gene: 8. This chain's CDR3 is CASSQAGLAGGSGTGELFF. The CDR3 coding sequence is TGCGCCAGCAGCCAAGCAGGACTAGCGGGGGGCAGCGGCACCGGGGAGCTGTTTTTT.

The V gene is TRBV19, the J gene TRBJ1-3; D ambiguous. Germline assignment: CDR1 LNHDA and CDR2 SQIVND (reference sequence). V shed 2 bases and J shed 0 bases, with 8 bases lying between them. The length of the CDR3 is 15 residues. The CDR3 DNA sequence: TGTGCCAGTAGTATAATTAATCGCTCTGGAAACACCATATATTTT. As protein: CASSIINRSGNTIYF.

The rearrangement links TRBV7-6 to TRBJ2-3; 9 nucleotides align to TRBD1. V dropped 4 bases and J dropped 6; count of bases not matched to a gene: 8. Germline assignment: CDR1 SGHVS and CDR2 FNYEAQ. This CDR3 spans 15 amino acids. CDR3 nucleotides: TGTGCCAGCAGCTACAAAGTTGGGACAGGGGATACGCAGTATTTT. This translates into CASSYKVGTGDTQYF.

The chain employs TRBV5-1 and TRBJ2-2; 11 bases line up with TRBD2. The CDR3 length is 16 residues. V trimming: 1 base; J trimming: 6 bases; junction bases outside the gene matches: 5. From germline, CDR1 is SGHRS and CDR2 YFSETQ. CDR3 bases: TGCGCCAGCAGCTTGACTAGCGGGGGTCCACCCGGGGAGCTGTTTTTT. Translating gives CASSLTSGGPPGELFF. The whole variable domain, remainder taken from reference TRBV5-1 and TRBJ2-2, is KAGVTQTPRYLIKTRGQQVTLSCSPISGHRSVSWYQQTPGQGLQFLFEYFSETQRNKGNFPGRFSGRQFSNSRSEMNVSTLELGDSALYLCASSLTSGGPPGELFFGEGSRLTVL.

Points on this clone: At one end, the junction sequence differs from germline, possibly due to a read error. In DNA form, the CDR3 reads TGTGCCAGCAGCGCCGGGACAGGGGATAGAGCCTTC. Translation: CASSAGTGDRAF. The rearrangement uses TRBV7-2 and TRBJ1-2; 10 bases are shared with TRBD1. The germline CDR1 and CDR2 sequences are SGHTA and FQGNSA. This CDR3 is 12 amino acids long.

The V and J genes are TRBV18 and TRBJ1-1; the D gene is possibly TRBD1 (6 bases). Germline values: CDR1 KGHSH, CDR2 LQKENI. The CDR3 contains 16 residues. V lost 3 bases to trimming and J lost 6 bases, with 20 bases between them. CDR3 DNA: TGTGCCAGCTCACCGGGAGGGGGGGCGTCAGTGGCTGAAGCTTTCTTT. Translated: CASSPGGGASVAEAFF.

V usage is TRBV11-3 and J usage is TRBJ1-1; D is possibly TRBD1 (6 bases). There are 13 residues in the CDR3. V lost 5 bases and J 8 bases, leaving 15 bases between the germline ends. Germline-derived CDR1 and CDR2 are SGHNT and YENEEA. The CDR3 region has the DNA TGTGCCAGCAGCCGGGACATAAGGGACGAAGCTTTCTTT. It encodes CASSRDIRDEAFF.

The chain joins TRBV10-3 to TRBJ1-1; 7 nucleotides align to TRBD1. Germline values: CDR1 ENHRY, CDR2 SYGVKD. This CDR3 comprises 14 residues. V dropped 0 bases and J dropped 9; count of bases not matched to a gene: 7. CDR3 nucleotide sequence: TGTGCCATCAGTGAGTCGGGATCGACAGGGAAAGCTTTCTTT. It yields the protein CAISESGSTGKAFF.

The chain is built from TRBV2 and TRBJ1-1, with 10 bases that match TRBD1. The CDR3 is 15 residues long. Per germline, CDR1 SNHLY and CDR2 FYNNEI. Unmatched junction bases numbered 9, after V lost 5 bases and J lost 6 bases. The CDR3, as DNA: TGTGCCAGCAGTTCACCGGGACAGGGGTTTCCTGAAGCTTTCTTT. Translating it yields CASSSPGQGFPEAFF.

CDR3 in amino acids: CASSVGAGGPSDTQYF. In DNA, the CDR3 is TGTGCCAGCAGCGTAGGAGCGGGGGGTCCTTCAGATACGCAGTATTTT. The chain has TRBV9 and TRBJ2-3, with 9 positions matching TRBD2. CDR3 length equals 16 residues. With V trimmed by 0 bases and J by 4 bases, 6 bases remained unmatched. In germline, CDR1 is SGDLS, CDR2 YYNGEE. The full variable domain, completed using reference TRBV9 and TRBJ2-3, is DSGVTQTPKHLITATGQRVTLRCSPRSGDLSVYWYQQSLDQGLQFLIQYYNGEERAKGNILERFSAQQFPDLHSELNLSSLELGDSALYFCASSVGAGGPSDTQYFGPGTRLTVL.

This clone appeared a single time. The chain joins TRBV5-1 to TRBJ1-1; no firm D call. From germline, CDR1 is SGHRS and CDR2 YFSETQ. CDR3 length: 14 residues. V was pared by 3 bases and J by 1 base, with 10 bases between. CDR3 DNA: TGCGCCAGCAGCTCGGTGGGGAGGAACACTGAAGCTTTCTTT. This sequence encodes CASSSVGRNTEAFF. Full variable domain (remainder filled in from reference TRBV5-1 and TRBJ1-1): KAGVTQTPRYLIKTRGQQVTLSCSPISGHRSVSWYQQTPGQGLQFLFEYFSETQRNKGNFPGRFSGRQFSNSRSEMNVSTLELGDSALYLCASSSVGRNTEAFFGQGTRLTVV.

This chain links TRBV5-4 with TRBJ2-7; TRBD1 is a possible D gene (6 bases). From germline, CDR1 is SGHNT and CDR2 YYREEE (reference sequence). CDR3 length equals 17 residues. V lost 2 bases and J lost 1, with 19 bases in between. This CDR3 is CASSFITHLDSSYEQYF. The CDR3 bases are TGTGCCAGCAGCTTTATCACCCACTTGGACAGTTCCTACGAGCAGTACTTC.

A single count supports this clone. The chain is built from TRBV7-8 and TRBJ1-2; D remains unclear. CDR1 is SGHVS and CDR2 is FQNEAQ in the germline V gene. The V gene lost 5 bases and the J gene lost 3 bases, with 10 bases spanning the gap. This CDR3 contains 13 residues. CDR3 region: CASSPNRDYGYTF. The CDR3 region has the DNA TGTGCCAGCAGCCCTAATCGGGACTATGGCTACACCTTC.

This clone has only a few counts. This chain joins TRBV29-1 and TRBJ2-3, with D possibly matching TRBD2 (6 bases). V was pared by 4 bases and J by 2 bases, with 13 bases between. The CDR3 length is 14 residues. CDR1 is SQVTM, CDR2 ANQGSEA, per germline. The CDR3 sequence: CSVVGRGPTDTQYF. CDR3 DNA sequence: TGCAGCGTTGTAGGGCGGGGACCCACAGATACGCAGTATTTT.

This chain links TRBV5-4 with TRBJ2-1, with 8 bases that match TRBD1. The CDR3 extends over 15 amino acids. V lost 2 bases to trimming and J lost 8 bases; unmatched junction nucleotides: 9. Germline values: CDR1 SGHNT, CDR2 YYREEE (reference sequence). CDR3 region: CASSFRSAGGDEQFF. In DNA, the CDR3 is TGTGCCAGCAGCTTTCGTTCGGCAGGGGGCGATGAGCAGTTCTTC.